This passage covers 25 T cell receptor beta chains from one sample sequenced in a study of shared clonotypes between healthy human individuals. TCRdb keeps only in-frame clones here, not all; method: immunoSEQ multiplex PCR. The data hold some 1 million clones, with about 75% observed a single time. Material for sequencing was memory CD4+ T cells sorted from blood. The subset is: CD45RA-negative fraction. These receptors were taken from a man aged 18 to 30 in good health.

For the CDR3, the DNA is TGTGCCAGCAGCGTAACCCCAAACAATGAGCAGTTCTTC. Protein sequence: CASSVTPNNEQFF. The gene calls are TRBV9 and TRBJ2-1, with D unclear. The CDR3 is 13 amino acids. Trimming shortened V by 1 base and J by 5 bases, and 7 bases separated the two germline ends. From germline, CDR1 is SGDLS and CDR2 YYNGEE.

This clone came up many times. The V call is TRBV6-6, the J call TRBJ1-5; 9 bases are a match to TRBD1. CDR1 MNHNY and CDR2 SVGAGI come from the germline V gene (reference sequence). With 9 bases clipped from V and 6 bases from J, the junction kept 6 bases outside the gene matches. CDR3 length: 13 residues. The CDR3 nucleotides are TGTGCCAGTGCTGACAGGGGGGGTCAGCCCCAGCATTTT. Amino acid sequence: CASADRGGQPQHF.

The V and J genes are TRBV12-2 and TRBJ2-2; the table's D gene call, TRBD2, was not cross checked with the DNA. TRBV12-2 is reported as a pseudogene. The CDR3 is 15 amino acids. CDR3 region: CASRLEEGRVGELFF. The CDR3 DNA sequence: TGTGCAAGTCGCCTAGAGGAGGGACGTGTCGGGGAGCTGTTTTTT.

The chain couples TRBV5-1 to TRBJ2-3; 7 bases map to TRBD1. The CDR3 consists of 15 residues. V lost 0 bases to trimming and J lost 4 bases; unmatched junction nucleotides: 5. Germline V gene data show CDR1 as SGHRS and CDR2 as YFSETQ. The CDR3 loop is CASSLGAGGADTQYF. In DNA, the CDR3 is TGCGCCAGCAGCTTGGGGGCAGGGGGAGCAGATACGCAGTATTTT. Combining the CDR3 with reference TRBV5-1 and TRBJ2-3 gives the whole variable domain KAGVTQTPRYLIKTRGQQVTLSCSPISGHRSVSWYQQTPGQGLQFLFEYFSETQRNKGNFPGRFSGRQFSNSRSEMNVSTLELGDSALYLCASSLGAGGADTQYFGPGTRLTVL.

A few counts support this clone. This chain joins TRBV6-1 and TRBJ2-3, with D unresolved. This CDR3 comprises 14 residues. V was trimmed by 2 bases and J by 4 bases, leaving 10 bases between them. The germline gives CDR1 MNHNS, CDR2 SASEGT. CDR3 sequence (DNA): TGTGCCAGCAGTGAAACGTCAATCCCAGATACGCAGTATTTT. Its translation is CASSETSIPDTQYF.

This chain connects TRBV2 to TRBJ1-6; tentative D call: TRBD1 (6 bases). V lost 7 bases to trimming and J lost 7 bases, with 11 bases between them. There are 13 residues in the CDR3. The germline V gene encodes CDR1 SNHLY and CDR2 FYNNEI. The CDR3 is CASKDRTNSPLHF. The CDR3 DNA reads as TGTGCCAGCAAAGACAGGACCAATTCACCCCTCCACTTT.

V is TRBV9 and J is TRBJ2-7; a possible D gene is TRBD1 (6 bases). This CDR3 has 16 amino acids. V lost 4 bases and J 1 base, leaving 18 bases between the germline ends. Per germline, CDR1 SGDLS and CDR2 YYNGEE. The CDR3 coding sequence is TGTGCCAGCAGCCTTGACTCAGGGGTCCCATCCTACGAGCAGTACTTC. Translation: CASSLDSGVPSYEQYF.

V and J are TRBV5-4 and TRBJ2-5, with TRBD2 matching over 10 bases. CDR1 is SGHNT and CDR2 is YYREEE in the germline V gene (reference sequence). V dropped 4 bases and J dropped 7; count of bases not matched to a gene: 10. There are 15 residues in the CDR3. This CDR3 reads CASSPGLAVMGTQYF. The CDR3 nucleotides are TGTGCCAGCAGCCCAGGACTAGCGGTTATGGGGACCCAGTACTTC.

This sequence joins TRBV29-1 and TRBJ2-1; TRBD2 aligns across 8 bases. J lost 3 bases, V lost 4 bases, and 2 bases had no gene match. The germline V gene has CDR1 SQVTM and CDR2 ANQGSEA. CDR3 size: 13 residues. The CDR3 loop reads CSVVAGGYNEQFF. The CDR3 nucleotides read TGCAGCGTTGTTGCGGGAGGCTACAATGAGCAGTTCTTC.

The V and J genes are TRBV5-6 and TRBJ1-2; D might be TRBD1 (5 bases). V was trimmed by 3 bases and J by 5 bases, leaving 8 bases between them. CDR3 length equals 12 residues. In germline, CDR1 is SGHDT, CDR2 YYEEEE. This chain's CDR3 is CASSSTAYGYTF. In nucleotides, the CDR3 is TGTGCCAGCAGCTCGACAGCTTATGGCTACACCTTC. The complete variable domain, with remaining parts taken from reference TRBV5-6 and TRBJ1-2, reads DAGVTQSPTHLIKTRGQQVTLRCSPKSGHDTVSWYQQALGQGPQFIFQYYEEEERQRGNFPDRFSGHQFPNYSSELNVNALLLGDSALYLCASSSTAYGYTFGSGTRLTVV.

With respect to this clone: Its ends do not fully match the called genes, so a read error is possible. CDR3 amino acids: CASREGAQNIQYF. The CDR3 DNA follows: TGTGCCAGCAGGGAAGGGGCTCAGAACATTCAGTACTTC. The J gene is TRBJ2-4, the V gene TRBV2, with D perhaps matching TRBD1 (5 bases). Germline lookup yields CDR1 SNHLY and CDR2 FYNNEI. The length of the CDR3 is 13 residues.

The chain links TRBV7-8 to TRBJ1-5, with 9 bases fitting TRBD1. The CDR3 is 15 amino acids. The V gene's germline CDR1 is SGHVS and CDR2 FQNEAQ. Trimming took 5 bases from V and 5 from J; bases not matched to a gene: 7. The CDR3 here is CASSVMTGGDQPQHF. The DNA for the CDR3 is TGTGCCAGCAGCGTAATGACAGGGGGGGATCAGCCCCAGCATTTT.

Turning to this clone: The same CDR3 also results from other DNA sequences found in this sample. This chain uses TRBV5-6 with TRBJ2-3; D gene ambiguous. Germline assignment: CDR1 SGHDT and CDR2 YYEEEE. The CDR3 totals 11 residues. The V end was cut by 0 bases, the J end by 6 bases, with 2 bases between. The DNA for the CDR3 is TGTGCCAGCAGCTTGGGGGATACGCAGTATTTT. Translation gives CASSLGDTQYF.

Only a few counts were recorded for this clone. The chain joins TRBV27 to TRBJ2-7; 10 nucleotides line up with TRBD2. From germline, CDR1 is MNHEY and CDR2 SMNVEV (reference sequence). V trimming: 5 bases; J trimming: 7 bases; junction bases outside the gene matches: 8. CDR3 length equals 14 residues. The chain's CDR3 is CASSPIAGGYEQYF. As DNA, the CDR3 is TGTGCCAGCAGTCCAATAGCGGGGGGCTATGAGCAGTACTTC.

V usage is TRBV2 and J usage is TRBJ1-5; D is unresolved. In germline, CDR1 is SNHLY, CDR2 FYNNEI. This CDR3 region has 15 residues. The V end was cut by 8 bases, the J end by 0 bases, with 14 bases between. In DNA, the CDR3 is TGTGCCAGCTCTAATGCCCGGTTTAGCAATCAGCCCCAGCATTTT. Translation: CASSNARFSNQPQHF.

This clone was picked up many times. The J gene is TRBJ2-1, the V gene TRBV7-2; tentatively, D is TRBD2 (6 bases). In germline, CDR1 is SGHTA, CDR2 FQGNSA. Trimming shortened V by 3 bases and J by 5 bases, and 23 bases separated the two germline ends. The CDR3 spans 18 residues. CDR3 DNA: TGTGCCAGCAGCTTGTGGCAGGGACTGGACTCCCCACACAATGAGCAGTTCTTC. Encoded protein: CASSLWQGLDSPHNEQFF.

This clone was found once. The gene calls are TRBV5-1 and TRBJ2-7; D might be TRBD2 (5 bases). Trimming took off 0 bases at V and 0 bases at J, with 10 bases between the two ends. Germline V gene data show CDR1 as SGHRS and CDR2 as YFSETQ. This CDR3 comprises 15 residues. Here the CDR3 reads CASSLGTYSSYEQYF. In nucleotides, the CDR3 is TGCGCCAGCAGCTTGGGGACTTATAGCTCCTACGAGCAGTACTTC.

The rearrangement joins TRBV6-5 to TRBJ1-2; TRBD1 is a possible D gene (6 bases). The CDR3 consists of 14 residues. Trimming shortened V by 5 bases and J by 4 bases, and 14 bases separated the two germline ends. Germline V lookup: CDR1 MNHEY, CDR2 SVGAGI. CDR3 bases: TGTGCCAGCAGTGCATGGGACACTACCTATGGCTACACCTTC. It specifies CASSAWDTTYGYTF.

Concerning this clone: The sample holds other DNA sequences that translate to the same CDR3. The J gene is TRBJ2-7, the V gene TRBV5-1; D is unclear. Trimming took 0 bases from V and 2 from J, leaving 9 bases between them. The CDR3 is 14 residues long. The V gene's germline CDR1 is SGHRS and CDR2 YFSETQ. For the CDR3, the DNA is TGCGCCAGCAGCTTGGTTCCAGGAGCCTACGAGCAGTACTTC. This translates into CASSLVPGAYEQYF.

V gene TRBV11-2 combines with J gene TRBJ2-3; D perhaps matches TRBD2 (6 bases). Germline CDR1 SGHAT, CDR2 FQNNGV. This CDR3 has 13 amino acids. V lost 4 bases to trimming and J lost 8 bases, with 13 bases between them. The CDR3 sequence is CASSSSLAVTQYF. The DNA of the CDR3 is TGTGCCAGCAGCTCCTCACTAGCAGTTACGCAGTATTTT.

On this clone: An end of the junction differs from the germline gene, which may be a read error. This chain connects TRBV7-7 to TRBJ2-1; D uncertain. CDR1 SSHAT and CDR2 FNYEAQ come from the germline V gene (reference sequence). The CDR3 loop spans 14 amino acids. The CDR3 protein is CASSPHIGYNEQFF. The CDR3 nucleotides are TGTGCTAGCAGCCCCCATATCGGCTACAATGAGCAGTTCTTC.

This clone was detected only once. Possible read error: a much larger clone is one base away. The gene calls are TRBV5-6 and TRBJ1-5; D is possibly TRBD1 (6 bases). V was trimmed by 4 bases and J by 0 bases, leaving 11 bases between them. The CDR3 runs 15 residues. CDR1 SGHDT and CDR2 YYEEEE come from the germline V gene. The CDR3 is CASSPGQYSNQPQHF. DNA of the CDR3: TGTGCCAGCAGCCCCGGACAGTATAGCAATCAGCCCCAGCATTTT.

The chain is built from TRBV5-6 and TRBJ2-1, with D unclear. From germline, CDR1 is SGHDT and CDR2 YYEEEE. This CDR3 region has 15 residues. V was trimmed by 2 bases and J by 4 bases, leaving 13 bases between them. CDR3 coding DNA: TGTGCCAGCAGCTTACGCCGCGGCAGGTACAATGAGCAGTTCTTC. Translating it yields CASSLRRGRYNEQFF.

The chain has TRBV5-1 and TRBJ2-3; TRBD2 matches at 7 bases. CDR1 and CDR2 from the germline V gene are SGHRS and YFSETQ. CDR3 size: 15 residues. The junction had 16 bases not matched to a gene; V was cut back by 3 bases and J by 12 bases. In DNA form, the CDR3 reads TGCGCCAGCAGCTCAATTTATTTGGGGGGGAGCCCCCAGTATTTT. It encodes CASSSIYLGGSPQYF.

This clone was found once. The chain employs TRBV7-2 and TRBJ2-1; D unclear. Per the germline V gene, CDR1 is SGHTA and CDR2 is FQGNSA. CDR3 length: 15 residues. The V gene lost 5 bases and the J gene lost 2 bases, with 13 bases spanning the gap. The CDR3 protein is CASSLSGAAYNEQFF. CDR3 coding DNA: TGTGCCAGCAGCCTTTCGGGCGCCGCCTACAATGAGCAGTTCTTC.